This T cell receptor beta chain was found in a study of human T cells and chemical hapten exposure. General study results and limits: Given that the donors had alopecia, their immune response may differ from that seen in healthy people.

The sample's time point: patch test 2, 6 weeks after DPC sensitization. Stated treatment: therapeutic diphenylcyclopropenone sensitization with weekly scalp DPC. Germline V lookup: CDR1 MDHEN, CDR2 SYDVKM. The CDR3 is 16 amino acids. With 7 bases clipped from V and 6 bases from J, the junction kept 12 bases outside the gene matches. This clonotype was observed a few times. Its specificity is not known. TCRdb fed the RACE reads into MiXCR, producing one record per CDR3 protein. The sample lists about 50,000 distinct CDR3 sequences; just under 10% were seen once. The specimen comprised whole blood, sampled in connection with sensitization to the hapten diphenylcyclopropenone (DPC). The source is a woman aged 45 to 65 with alopecia areata. Some clones in this sample may be carry-over from other donors' samples. The chain links TRBV28 to TRBJ1-6; TRBD1 aligns across 7 bases. The CDR3 DNA reads as TGTGCCAGCAAACACTCCGGGACAGAACTTAATTCACCCCTCCACTTT. It specifies CASKHSGTELNSPLHF. The full variable domain, completed using reference TRBV28 and TRBJ1-6, is DVKVTQSSRYLVKRTGEKVFLECVQDMDHENMFWYRQDPGLGLRLIYFSYDVKMKEKGDIPEGYSVSREKKERFSLILESASTNQTSMYLCASKHSGTELNSPLHFGNGTRLTVT.